This T cell receptor (beta chain) was identified in a study of blood T cell repertoires in COVID-19. Measured with immunoSEQ multiplex PCR; TCRdb has only the in-frame clones, and not every one. The profile shows 180,000 or so clones, about 82% of them singletons. Individuals aged about 18 to 100 years were recruited from 24 US areas. Recovered Cohort 3 donors showed two negative PCRs, clearance, or symptom resolution. The J segment lost 3 bases and the V segment lost 7 bases, leaving 9 bases of the junction unmatched. CDR1 is SEHNR, CDR2 FQNEAQ, per germline (reference sequence). The CDR3 is 14 residues long.

The receptor's source is a woman between 25 and 40 years old who had recovered from COVID-19. Material: PBMCs or T cells enriched from blood (not recorded which). V is TRBV7-9 and J is TRBJ2-7, with TRBD1 identical over 7 bases. The CDR3 region has the DNA TGTGCCAGCACCGGACAGGTTGACGACTACGAGCAGTACTTC. The encoded protein is CASTGQVDDYEQYF.